Sequencing of this T cell receptor beta chain was carried out in a study of T cells in Graves' hyperthyroidism and ophthalmopathy (dated by TCRdb to the late 2010s). The study in broad terms: Peripheral blood was collected at initial diagnosis, before any treatment. To identify distinguishing TCR V-J signatures, a discovery cohort of about 100 patients was used, comprising under 45 with Graves' ophthalmopathy and 57 with stable Graves' hyperthyroidism. Whether ophthalmopathy could be predicted prospectively was tested in an independent validation cohort made up of approximately 19 hyperthyroidism patients plus 17 patients who later progressed to ophthalmopathy. For training and testing, the 110 or so patients in the discovery cohort were randomly divided in a 7:3 ratio. In six Graves' hyperthyroidism patients, the study also compared T-cell repertoires from thyroid tissue with T-cell repertoires from blood. Following sampling, methimazole starting at 30 mg daily was given to hyperthyroidism patients, and high-dose intravenous methylprednisolone was given to ophthalmopathy patients. The paper reports TCR Vbeta CDR3 sequencing of over 130 peripheral blood samples: 43 ophthalmopathy, some 80 hyperthyroidism and around 17 progressor patients. Here is what the overall study found, with its caveats: In cross-validation, a model built on a 13 V-J signature told ophthalmopathy apart from stable hyperthyroidism with roughly 87% sensitivity and approximately 81% specificity, and in testing the same model reached 80%/75%. Blood samples also contained most of the expanded thyroid clonotypes (frequency above 0.001), which suggests that blood repertoires may reflect thyroid immune responses. In validation, the model predicted progression to ophthalmopathy a median of around 6.5 months before onset, with approximately 68% sensitivity and 72.22% specificity. Sample size was not statistically predetermined, and investigators were not blinded to group allocation.

Amplification of TCR beta CDR3 regions was carried out from RNA transcripts. For the first round of RT-PCR on the TCR CDR3, the HTBI primer set was used together with the Qiagen OneStep RT-PCR kit. The libraries were constructed in a second round of multiplex PCR and then size-selected and purified. Libraries were sequenced paired-end with 100 bp reads on an Illumina HiSeq2000. The original methods were these. SOAPnuke was used to process the raw data, removing reads that contained adapters or uncalled bases, had a mean Phred below 15, or lacked an exact match to the constant primer or identifier. High-quality paired reads were merged using COPE v1.2.5, and each unique nucleotide sequence was defined as a clonotype. Clonotypes were aligned to IMGT TRBV, TRBD and TRBJ reference segments using MiTCR v1.1. The analysis included only V-J combinations with a frequency above 0.0001, which together covered about 99% of the repertoires. The TCS score was defined as the ratio of F50 (clonal expansion) to E x V (chaos), calculated using BLOSUM62-based TCRdist between CDR3 peptides within each V-J. Welch's t-statistics and random forest reduced fewer than 550 V-J features to roughly 13, which were used in a naive Bayes classifier (R e1071). Thyroid-blood repertoire similarity was quantified with the Morisita-Horn index. Clones were called with MiXCR by TCRdb after fastp trimmed the public reads at Q25, and only in-frame beta chains were retained. Duplicate CDR3 protein sequences are folded into a single record with the most common DNA and genes. It is TCRdb's table, rather than the study itself, that gives the V and J calls and clone size. The sample table shows hundreds of thousands of distinct CDR3 sequences, and around 15% are seen once. The top ten hold roughly 4.5% of the sample.

Ophthalmopathy patients had moderately to severely active disease, Clinical Activity Score of at least 3, NOSPECS grade of at least 4, and duration under 3 months. Exclusion was applied to patients with uncontrolled infections, other autoimmune diseases, pregnancy or lactation. Diagnoses were based on clinical symptoms, serum thyroxine and TRAb, thyroid ultrasound and orbital computed tomography. Ficoll-Paque density gradient centrifugation was used to isolate PBMCs from 9.5 to 10 ml of fresh peripheral blood. Total RNA was extracted with Trizol reagent, and quality was checked on an Agilent 2100 Bioanalyzer. This clonotype was seen many times. It lacks a known antigen. No quality values exist for individual bases; no much larger clone is one base distant. Trimming takes 4 bases from V and 2 bases from J, and the germline ends sit 11 bases apart. From the cysteine up to the phenylalanine, the CDR3 has a length of 14 residues. Only CDR3 DNA is held: 42 bases, read in frame from base 1. The germline V gene (reference sequence) yields LNHDA for CDR1 and SQIVND for CDR2.

The V and J segments used are TRBV19 and TRBJ2-5; a tentative D call is TRBD2 (6 bases match). The sequencing sample was made of blood. This clonotype was sampled from a woman between 35 and 50 years old with Graves' ophthalmopathy. The CDR3 reads CASSTGRGQETQYF. At the DNA level, the sequence is TGTGCCAGTAGTACAGGGCGGGGACAAGAGACCCAGTACTTC.